Below are 4 T cell receptor beta chains sequenced from a single sample in a study of patients and donors after allogeneic stem cell transplantation. MiXCR, run by TCRdb on the RT-PCR reads, gives a single entry per CDR3 protein. The sample holds about 960,000 distinct CDR3 sequences, approximately 19% seen once. Specimen: blood, either unsorted or a sorted T cell fraction (not recorded which). The source is a human donor who was either an allogeneic HSCT recipient or a stem cell or donor lymphocyte infusion donor (not recorded which). It is not recorded whose cells these are; they may come from a transplant donor.

This chain joins TRBV7-9 and TRBJ1-6, with no clear D. Between the trimmed V and J ends, which lost 0 bases and 5 bases, there was a span of 5 bases. Germline V lookup: CDR1 SEHNR, CDR2 FQNEAQ (reference sequence). The CDR3 loop spans 14 amino acids. The CDR3 region is CASSLASDNSPLHF. CDR3 nucleotides: TGTGCCAGCAGCTTAGCGTCGGATAATTCACCCCTCCACTTT.

This clonotype occurred a few times. The chain has TRBV16 and TRBJ1-5; D ambiguous. There are 12 residues in the CDR3. In germline, CDR1 is KGHSY, CDR2 FQNENV. Trimming cost V 3 bases and J 12 bases, with 12 bases left between them. The CDR3 DNA sequence: TGTGCCAGCAGCCATCGGCCTGATAGCCAGCATTTT. It encodes CASSHRPDSQHF.

The table lists this clonotype with a few counts. This chain joins TRBV20-1 and TRBJ1-2; tentatively, D is TRBD1 (5 bases). V was clipped by 2 bases and J by 3 bases, with 16 bases between them. Germline V CDR1 and CDR2: DFQATT, SNEGSKA (reference sequence). The CDR3 covers 15 residues. The CDR3 sequence: CSARTTITGYYGYTF. DNA of the CDR3: TGCAGTGCTAGAACTACCATTACAGGCTACTATGGCTACACCTTC.

This sequence joins TRBV30 and TRBJ1-1; D ambiguous. The germline CDR1 and CDR2 sequences are GTSNPN and SVGIG (reference sequence). The CDR3 length is 12 residues. V lost 5 bases and J lost 1, with 8 bases in between. The CDR3 is CAWDAQNTEAFF. The CDR3 region has the DNA TGTGCCTGGGACGCCCAGAACACTGAAGCTTTCTTT.